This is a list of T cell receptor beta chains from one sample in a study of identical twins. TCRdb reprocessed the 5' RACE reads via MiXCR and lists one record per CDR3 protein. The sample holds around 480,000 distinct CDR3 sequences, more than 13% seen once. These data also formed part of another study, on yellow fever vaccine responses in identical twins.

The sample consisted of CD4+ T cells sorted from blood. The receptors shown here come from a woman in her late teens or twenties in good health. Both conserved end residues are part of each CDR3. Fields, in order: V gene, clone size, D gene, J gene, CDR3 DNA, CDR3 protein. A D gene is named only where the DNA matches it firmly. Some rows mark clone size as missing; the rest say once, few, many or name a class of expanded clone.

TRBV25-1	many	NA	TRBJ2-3	TGTGCCAGCAGTATCCCTGGGACAGATACGCAGTATTTT	CASSIPGTDTQYF
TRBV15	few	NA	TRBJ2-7	TGTGCCACCAGGAGCGGGACAGCTCGCCACGAGCAGTACTTC	CATRSGTARHEQYF
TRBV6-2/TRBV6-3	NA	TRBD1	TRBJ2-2	TGTGCCAGCAGTCTCGGACAGGGTGGTAACACCGGGGAGCTGTTTTTT	CASSLGQGGNTGELFF
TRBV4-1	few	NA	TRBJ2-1	TGCGCCAGCAGCCAAGGGCCGGGAAAAGCGAACAATGAGCAGTTCTTC	CASSQGPGKANNEQFF
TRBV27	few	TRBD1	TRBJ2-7	TGTGCCAGCAGTACCGTTGGGACAGCTTTCTACGAGCAGTACTTC	CASSTVGTAFYEQYF
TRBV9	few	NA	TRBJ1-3	TGTGCCAGCAGCCCTCGTTCGGGCTCTGGAAACACCATATATTTT	CASSPRSGSGNTIYF
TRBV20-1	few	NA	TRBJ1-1	TGCAGTGCTATTGTACAGACCCAGGTTGAAGCTTTCTTT	CSAIVQTQVEAFF
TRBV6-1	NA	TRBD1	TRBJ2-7	TGTGCCAGCAGGGACAGGGGAGCGGGCGAGCAGTACTTC	CASRDRGAGEQYF
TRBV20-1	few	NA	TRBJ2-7	TGCAGTGCTAGGGAGACGGTAACAACCTACGAGCAGTACTTC	CSARETVTTYEQYF
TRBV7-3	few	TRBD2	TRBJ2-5	TGTGCCAGCAGTCCTGGCGGGGGACCCCAAGAGACCCAGTACTTC	CASSPGGGPQETQYF
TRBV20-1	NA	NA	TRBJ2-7	TGCAGTGCCCAGAGGGGCTTTGCCTACGAGCAGTACTTC	CSAQRGFAYEQYF
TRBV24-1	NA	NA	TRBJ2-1	TGTGCCACCAGTGACTCCTACAGGGAGCAGTTCTTC	CATSDSYREQFF
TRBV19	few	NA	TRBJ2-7	TGTGCCAGTAGTATCCAGAACGTCGGCGAGCAGTACTTC	CASSIQNVGEQYF
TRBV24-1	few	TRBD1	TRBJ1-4	TGTGCCACCAGTGATTCGCGGACAGGGGGTGAAAAACTGTTTTTT	CATSDSRTGGEKLFF
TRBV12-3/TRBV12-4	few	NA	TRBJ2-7	TGTGCCAGCAGTTTTGGCTCCGACTACGAGCAGTACTTC	CASSFGSDYEQYF
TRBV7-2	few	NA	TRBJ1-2	TGTGCCAGCAGCCCCGGGCAATCCTATGGCTACACCTTC	CASSPGQSYGYTF
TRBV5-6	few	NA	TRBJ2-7	TGTGCCAGCAGGCGCGGTGCCGCCGGGGGATACGAGCAGTACTTC	CASRRGAAGGYEQYF
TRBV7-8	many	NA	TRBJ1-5	TGTGCCAGCAGCTTAGCGCGCGGAAGGAATCAGCCCCAGCATTTT	CASSLARGRNQPQHF
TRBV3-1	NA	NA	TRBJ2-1	TGTGCCAGCAGCCCCGGACGGAAATCTAACAATGAGCAGTTCTTC	CASSPGRKSNNEQFF
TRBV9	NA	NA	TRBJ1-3	TGTGCCAGCAGCGTTAGTGGAAACACCATATATTTT	CASSVSGNTIYF
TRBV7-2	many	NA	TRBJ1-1	TGTGCCAGCAGCCCCCGACCGAAGACTGAAGCTTTCTTT	CASSPRPKTEAFF
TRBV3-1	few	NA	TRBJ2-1	TGTGCCAGCAGCCAAGTGGACGGCGAGCAGTTCTTC	CASSQVDGEQFF
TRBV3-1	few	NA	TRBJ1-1	TGTGCCAGCAGCCAAGAGTACGGGATTGAAGCTTTCTTT	CASSQEYGIEAFF
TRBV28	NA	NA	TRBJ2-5	TGTGCCAGCAATTGGCAGGGGGAGACCCAGTACTTC	CASNWQGETQYF
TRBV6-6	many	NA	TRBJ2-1	TGTGCCAGCAGGAGTCTCTCTGAGCAGTTCTTC	CASRSLSEQFF
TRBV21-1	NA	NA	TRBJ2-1	TGTGCCAGCCTAAGTTGGAAGATCGGAGAGAATGAGCAGTTCTTC	CASLSWKIGENEQFF
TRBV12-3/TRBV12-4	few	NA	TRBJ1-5	TGTGCCAGCAGTGGGGGGCATCAGCCCCAGCATTTT	CASSGGHQPQHF
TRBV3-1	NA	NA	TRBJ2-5	TGTGCCAGCAGCCAAGACTCCAGTCCTTACTTC	CASSQDSSPYF
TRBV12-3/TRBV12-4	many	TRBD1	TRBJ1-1	TGTGCCAGCAGCCTCGGACAGGGGGTCACCTTGACTGAAGCTTTCTTT	CASSLGQGVTLTEAFF
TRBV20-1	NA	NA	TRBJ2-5	TGCAGTGCTAGCCCCCTGGTTGGTTTGGAGACCCAGTACTTC	CSASPLVGLETQYF
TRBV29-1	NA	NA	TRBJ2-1	TGCAGCGTGGGGGCCAATGAGCAGTTCTTC	CSVGANEQFF
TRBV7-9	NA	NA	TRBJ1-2	TGTGCCAGCAGCGTTCTCAGGGGCCTGGGTGGCTACACCTTC	CASSVLRGLGGYTF
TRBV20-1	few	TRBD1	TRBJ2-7	TGCAGTGGGGACAGGGGGCTTGGCGAGCAGTACTTC	CSGDRGLGEQYF
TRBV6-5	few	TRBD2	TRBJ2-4	TGTGCCAGCAGTTTCCCGACTAGCGGTAAAAACATTCAGTACTTC	CASSFPTSGKNIQYF
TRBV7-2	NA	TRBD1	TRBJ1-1	TGTGCCAGCAGCGTTCGGACAGGGGGCTATCTGAACACTGAAGCTTTCTTT	CASSVRTGGYLNTEAFF
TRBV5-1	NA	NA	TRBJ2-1	TGCGCCAGCAGCTTCAGGGAATACAATGAGCAGTTCTTC	CASSFREYNEQFF
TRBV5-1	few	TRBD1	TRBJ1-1	TGCGCCAGCAGCCCCCGGGCAGGGGGGGACACTGAAGCTTTCTTT	CASSPRAGGDTEAFF
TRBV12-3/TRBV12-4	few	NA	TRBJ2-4	TGTGCCAGCAGTTCAAGAAACATTCAGTACTTC	CASSSRNIQYF
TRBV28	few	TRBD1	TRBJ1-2	TGTGCCAGCAGCCCGGGGAGTCTTGGACAGGGCGGCTACACCTTC	CASSPGSLGQGGYTF
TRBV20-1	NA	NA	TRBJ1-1	TGCAGTGCTAGTAGACAGACGAACACTGAAGCTTTCTTT	CSASRQTNTEAFF
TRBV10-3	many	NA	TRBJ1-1	TGTGCCATCAGCACAGAAGTGAACACTGAAGCTTTCTTT	CAISTEVNTEAFF
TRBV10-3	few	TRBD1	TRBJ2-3	TGTGCCATATGGACAGGGTCAGATACGCAGTATTTT	CAIWTGSDTQYF
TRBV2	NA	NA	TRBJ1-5	TGTGCCAGCAGTGGGGGAAGGCAATTAAATCAGCCCCAGCATTTT	CASSGGRQLNQPQHF
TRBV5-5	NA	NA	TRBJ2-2	TGTGCCAGCACCAATTCCCCGGGTAGGGGAGCGAACACCGGGGAGCTGTTTTTT	CASTNSPGRGANTGELFF
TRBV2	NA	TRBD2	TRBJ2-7	TGTGCCAGCAGTGCCCGTAGCGGGGCGGGGGAGCAGTACTTC	CASSARSGAGEQYF
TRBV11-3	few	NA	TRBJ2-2	TGTGCCAGCAGAAGAACGACGGACGCCGGGGAGCTGTTTTTT	CASRRTTDAGELFF
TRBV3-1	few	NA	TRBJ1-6	TGTGCCAGCAGCCTCCTATCGGGACGGTTTAATTCACCCCTCCACTTT	CASSLLSGRFNSPLHF
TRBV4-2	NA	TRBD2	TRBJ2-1	TGTGCCAGCAGCCGGGAGGGTATTACCAATGAGCAGTTCTTC	CASSREGITNEQFF
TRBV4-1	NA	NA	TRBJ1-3	TGCGCCAGCAGCCAGGGCAGTATCCCAGGAAACACCATATATTTT	CASSQGSIPGNTIYF
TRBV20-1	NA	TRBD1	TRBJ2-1	TGCAGTGCCCCCTACAGGGGCTACAATGAGCAGTTCTTC	CSAPYRGYNEQFF
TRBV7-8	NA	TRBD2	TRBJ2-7	TGTGCCAGCTTGTTAGAACAGGGCGTAGCGGGAGGGCTGTACGAGCAGTACTTC	CASLLEQGVAGGLYEQYF
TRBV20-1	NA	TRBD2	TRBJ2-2	TGCAGTGCTAGAGTCGGCGGGAGGACCCAAGCGAACACCGGGGAGCTGTTTTTT	CSARVGGRTQANTGELFF
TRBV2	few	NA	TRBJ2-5	TGTGCCAGCCGTCAACCGGAGACCCAGTACTTC	CASRQPETQYF
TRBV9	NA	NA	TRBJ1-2	TGTGCCAGCAGCGTCGGCAGTGAGTTTAACTATGGCTACACCTTC	CASSVGSEFNYGYTF